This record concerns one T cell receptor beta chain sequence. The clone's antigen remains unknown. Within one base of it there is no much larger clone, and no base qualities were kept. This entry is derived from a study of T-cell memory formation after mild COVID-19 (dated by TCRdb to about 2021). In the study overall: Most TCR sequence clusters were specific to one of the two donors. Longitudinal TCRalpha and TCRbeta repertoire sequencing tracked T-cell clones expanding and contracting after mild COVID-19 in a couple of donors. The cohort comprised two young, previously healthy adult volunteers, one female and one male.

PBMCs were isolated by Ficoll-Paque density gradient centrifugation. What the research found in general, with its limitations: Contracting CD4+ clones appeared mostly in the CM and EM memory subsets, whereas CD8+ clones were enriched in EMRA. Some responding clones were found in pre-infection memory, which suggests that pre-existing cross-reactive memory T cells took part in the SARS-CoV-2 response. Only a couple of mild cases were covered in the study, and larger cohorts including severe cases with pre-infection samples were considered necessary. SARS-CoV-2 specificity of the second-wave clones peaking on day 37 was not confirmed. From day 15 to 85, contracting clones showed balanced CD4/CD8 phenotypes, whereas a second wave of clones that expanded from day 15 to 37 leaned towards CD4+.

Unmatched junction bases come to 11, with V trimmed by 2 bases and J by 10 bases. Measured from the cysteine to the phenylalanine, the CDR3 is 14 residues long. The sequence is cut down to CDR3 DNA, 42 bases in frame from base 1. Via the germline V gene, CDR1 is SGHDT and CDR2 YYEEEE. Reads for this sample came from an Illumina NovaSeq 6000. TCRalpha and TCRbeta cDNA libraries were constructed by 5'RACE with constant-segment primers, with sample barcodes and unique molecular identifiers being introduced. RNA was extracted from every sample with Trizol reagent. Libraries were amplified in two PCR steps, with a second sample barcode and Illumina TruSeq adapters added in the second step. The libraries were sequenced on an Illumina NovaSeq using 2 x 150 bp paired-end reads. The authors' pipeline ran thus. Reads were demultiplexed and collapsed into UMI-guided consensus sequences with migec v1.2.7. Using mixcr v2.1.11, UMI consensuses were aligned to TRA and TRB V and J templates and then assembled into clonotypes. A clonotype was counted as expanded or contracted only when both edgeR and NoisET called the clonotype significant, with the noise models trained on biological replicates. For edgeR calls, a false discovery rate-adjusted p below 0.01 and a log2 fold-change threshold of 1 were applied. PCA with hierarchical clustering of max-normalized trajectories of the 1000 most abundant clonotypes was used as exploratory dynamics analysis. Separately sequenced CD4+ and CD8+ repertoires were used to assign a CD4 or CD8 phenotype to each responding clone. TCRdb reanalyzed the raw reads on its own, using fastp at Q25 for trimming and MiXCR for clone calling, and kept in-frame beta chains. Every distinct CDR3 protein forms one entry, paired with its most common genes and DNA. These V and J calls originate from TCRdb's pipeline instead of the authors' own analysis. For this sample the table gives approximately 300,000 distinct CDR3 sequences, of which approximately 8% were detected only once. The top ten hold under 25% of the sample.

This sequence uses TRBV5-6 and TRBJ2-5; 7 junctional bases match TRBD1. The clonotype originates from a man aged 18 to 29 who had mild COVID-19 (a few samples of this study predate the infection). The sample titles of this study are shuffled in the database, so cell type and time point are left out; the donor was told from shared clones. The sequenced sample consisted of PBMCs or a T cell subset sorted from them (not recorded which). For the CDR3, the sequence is CASSFLARGSDQYF. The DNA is TGTGCCAGCAGCTTTCTCGCCAGGGGGAGCGACCAGTACTTC.